This TCR beta chain was documented in a study of blood T cell repertoires in COVID-19. At the level of the study: Sites in the United States, Italy and Spain provided acute and convalescent COVID-19 samples. Sources were T cells, B-cell-depleted T cells, or PBMCs; the material itself was cDNA or gDNA.

Under the authors' procedure: For nucleated cells, counts were estimated from reference gene primer amplification. TCRdb's table, derived via immunoSEQ multiplex PCR, lists solely in-frame clones and lacks some. V and J calls and clone size follow that table, whereas D and trimming were derived from the DNA. The sample has tens of thousands of clones; around 89% are singletons. Germline loops: CDR1 MNHEY, CDR2 SVGEGT. CDR3 length equals 15 residues. Losses at the gene ends were 5 bases for V and 5 bases for J; bases not matched to a gene: 10. The clonotype was recovered from a human donor in a cohort sampled during active COVID-19. This chain joins TRBV6-2 or TRBV6-3 and TRBJ2-5; TRBD2 aligns across 8 bases. Sequencing was done on a sample of peripheral blood. In nucleotides, the CDR3 is TGTGCCAGCAGTAGACTAGCGCACTACGGGGAGACCCAGTACTTC. It translates to CASSRLAHYGETQYF.